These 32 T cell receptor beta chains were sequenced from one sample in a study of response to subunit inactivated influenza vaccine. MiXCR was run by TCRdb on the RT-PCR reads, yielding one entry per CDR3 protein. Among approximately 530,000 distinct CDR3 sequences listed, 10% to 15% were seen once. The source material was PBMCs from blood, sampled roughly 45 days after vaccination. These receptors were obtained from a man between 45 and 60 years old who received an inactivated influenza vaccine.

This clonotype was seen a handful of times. The CDR3 loop reads CATNTGSSPLHF. The DNA of the CDR3 is TGTGCCACCAATACAGGGAGTTCACCCCTCCACTTT. V is TRBV10-3 and J is TRBJ1-6; D is perhaps TRBD1 (6 bases). With 10 bases removed from V and 9 bases from J, the gap between germline ends came to 13 bases. CDR1 is ENHRY, CDR2 SYGVKD, per germline. This CDR3 region has 12 residues.

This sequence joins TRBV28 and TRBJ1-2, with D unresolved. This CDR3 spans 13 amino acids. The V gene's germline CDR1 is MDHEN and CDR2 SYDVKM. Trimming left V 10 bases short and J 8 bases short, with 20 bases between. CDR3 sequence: CATGRLGMGGYTF. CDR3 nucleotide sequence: TGTGCCACAGGAAGATTGGGGATGGGCGGCTACACCTTC.

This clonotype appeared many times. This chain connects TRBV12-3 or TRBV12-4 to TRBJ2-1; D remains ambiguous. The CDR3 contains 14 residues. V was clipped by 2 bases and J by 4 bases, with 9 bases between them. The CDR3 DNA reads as TGTGCCAGCAGTTTATACAGTACTTACAATGAGCAGTTCTTC. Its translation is CASSLYSTYNEQFF.

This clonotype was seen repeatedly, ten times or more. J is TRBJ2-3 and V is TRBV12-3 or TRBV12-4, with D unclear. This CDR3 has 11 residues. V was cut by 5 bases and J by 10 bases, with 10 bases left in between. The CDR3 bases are TGTGCCAGCAGTAGTACATGGGCGCAGTATTTT. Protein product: CASSSTWAQYF.

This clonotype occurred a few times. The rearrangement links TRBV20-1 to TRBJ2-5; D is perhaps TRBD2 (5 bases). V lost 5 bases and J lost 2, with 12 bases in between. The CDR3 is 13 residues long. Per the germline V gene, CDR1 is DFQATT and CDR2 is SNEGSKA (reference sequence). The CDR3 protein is CSAPFRDQETQYF. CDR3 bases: TGCAGTGCTCCCTTTCGGGATCAAGAGACCCAGTACTTC.

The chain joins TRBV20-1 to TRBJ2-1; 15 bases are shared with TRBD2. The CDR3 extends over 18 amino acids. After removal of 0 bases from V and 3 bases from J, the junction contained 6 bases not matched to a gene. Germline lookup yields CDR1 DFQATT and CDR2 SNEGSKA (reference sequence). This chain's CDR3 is CSARDWKGLAGGYNEQFF. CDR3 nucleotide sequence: TGCAGTGCTAGAGATTGGAAGGGACTAGCGGGAGGCTACAATGAGCAGTTCTTC.

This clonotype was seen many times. The CDR3 region is CSVVPSGNTDTQYF. CDR3 bases: TGCAGCGTTGTTCCTAGCGGGAACACAGATACGCAGTATTTT. V is TRBV29-1 and J is TRBJ2-3; 9 bases match TRBD2. Germline trimming cut 4 bases from V and 2 bases from J; bases unmatched to any gene: 4. CDR1 is SQVTM, CDR2 ANQGSEA, per germline. The length of the CDR3 is 14 residues.

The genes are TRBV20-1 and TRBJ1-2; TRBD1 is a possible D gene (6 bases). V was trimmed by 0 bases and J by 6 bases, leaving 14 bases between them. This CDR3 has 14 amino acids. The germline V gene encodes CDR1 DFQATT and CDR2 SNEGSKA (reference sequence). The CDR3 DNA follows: TGCAGTGCTAGAGATCTGGCAGGGGCGCATGGCTACACCTTC. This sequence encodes CSARDLAGAHGYTF.

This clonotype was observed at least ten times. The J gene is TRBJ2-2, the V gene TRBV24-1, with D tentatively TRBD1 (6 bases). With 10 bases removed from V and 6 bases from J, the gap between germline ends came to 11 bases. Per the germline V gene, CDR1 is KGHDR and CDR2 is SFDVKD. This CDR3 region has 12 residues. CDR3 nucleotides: TGTGCCACAAGTAACAGGGCCGGGGAGCTGTTTTTT. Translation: CATSNRAGELFF.

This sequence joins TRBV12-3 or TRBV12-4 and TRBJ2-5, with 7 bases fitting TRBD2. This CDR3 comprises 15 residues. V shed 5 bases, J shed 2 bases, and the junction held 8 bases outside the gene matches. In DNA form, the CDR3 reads TGTGCCAGCAGTCTTGGACTAGGACCTCAAGAGACCCAGTACTTC. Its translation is CASSLGLGPQETQYF.

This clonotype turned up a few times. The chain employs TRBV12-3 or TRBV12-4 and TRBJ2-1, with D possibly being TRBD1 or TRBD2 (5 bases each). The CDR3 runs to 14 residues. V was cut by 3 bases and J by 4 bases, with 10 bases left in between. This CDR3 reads CASSFNGAYNEQFF. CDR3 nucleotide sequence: TGTGCCAGCAGTTTTAACGGGGCTTACAATGAGCAGTTCTTC.

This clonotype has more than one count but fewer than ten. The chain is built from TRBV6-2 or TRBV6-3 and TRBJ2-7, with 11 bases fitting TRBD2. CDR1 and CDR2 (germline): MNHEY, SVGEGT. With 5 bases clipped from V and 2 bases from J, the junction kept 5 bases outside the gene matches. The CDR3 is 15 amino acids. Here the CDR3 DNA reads TGTGCCAGCAGTAAAACTAGCGGGGGAGCCTACGAGCAGTACTTC. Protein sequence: CASSKTSGGAYEQYF.

CDR3 residues: CASSLVPGAHQETQYF. The CDR3 DNA reads as TGTGCCAGCAGCTTAGTGCCGGGGGCCCACCAAGAGACCCAGTACTTC. The rearrangement links TRBV7-2 to TRBJ2-5; the D gene could be TRBD1 or TRBD2 (6 bases each). The germline gives CDR1 SGHTA, CDR2 FQGNSA. The ends were cut back, 1 base at V and 0 bases at J, with 12 bases in the middle. The CDR3 contains 16 residues. Together with reference TRBV7-2 and TRBJ2-5, the CDR3 gives the full variable domain: GAGVSQSPSNKVTEKGKDVELRCDPISGHTALYWYRQSLGQGLEFLIYFQGNSAPDKSGLPSDRFSAERTGGSVSTLTIQRTQQEDSAVYLCASSLVPGAHQETQYFGPGTRLLVL.

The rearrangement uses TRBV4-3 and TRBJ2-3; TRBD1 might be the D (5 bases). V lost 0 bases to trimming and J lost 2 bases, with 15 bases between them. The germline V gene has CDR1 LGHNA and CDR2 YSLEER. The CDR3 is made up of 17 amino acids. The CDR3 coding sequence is TGCGCCAGCAGCCAAGAGTACAGGCGATCAGACACAGATACGCAGTATTTT. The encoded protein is CASSQEYRRSDTDTQYF.

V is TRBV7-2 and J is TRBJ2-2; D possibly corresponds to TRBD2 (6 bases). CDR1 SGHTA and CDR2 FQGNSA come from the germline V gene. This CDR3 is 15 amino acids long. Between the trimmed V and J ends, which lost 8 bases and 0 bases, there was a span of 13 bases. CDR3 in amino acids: CASPGLIANTGELFF. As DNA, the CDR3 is TGTGCCAGCCCGGGACTTATCGCGAACACCGGGGAGCTGTTTTTT.

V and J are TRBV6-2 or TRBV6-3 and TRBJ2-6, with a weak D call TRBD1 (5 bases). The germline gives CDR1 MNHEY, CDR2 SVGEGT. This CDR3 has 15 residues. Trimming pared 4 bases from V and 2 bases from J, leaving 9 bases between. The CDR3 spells CASSFLRAGANVLTF. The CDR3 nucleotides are TGTGCCAGCAGTTTCCTCAGGGCTGGGGCCAACGTCCTGACTTTC.

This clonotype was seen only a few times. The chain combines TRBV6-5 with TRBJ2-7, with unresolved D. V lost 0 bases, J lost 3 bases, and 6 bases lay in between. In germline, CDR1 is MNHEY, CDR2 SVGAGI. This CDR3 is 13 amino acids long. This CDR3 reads CASSYSNNYEQYF. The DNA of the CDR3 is TGTGCCAGCAGTTACTCGAATAACTACGAGCAGTACTTC.

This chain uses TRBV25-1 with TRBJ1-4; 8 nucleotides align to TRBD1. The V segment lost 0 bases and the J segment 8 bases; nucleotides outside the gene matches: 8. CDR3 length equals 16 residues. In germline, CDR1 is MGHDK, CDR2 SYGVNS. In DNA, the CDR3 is TGTGCCAGCAGTGAATATGCAGGGCAGGGGGCAGAAAAACTGTTTTTT. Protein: CASSEYAGQGAEKLFF.

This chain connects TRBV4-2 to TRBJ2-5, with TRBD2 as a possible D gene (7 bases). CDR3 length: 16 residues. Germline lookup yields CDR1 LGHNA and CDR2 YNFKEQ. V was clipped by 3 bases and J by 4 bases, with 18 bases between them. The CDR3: CASSQGGQGLGETQYF. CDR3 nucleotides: TGTGCCAGCAGCCAGGGGGGGCAGGGCCTCGGAGAGACCCAGTACTTC.

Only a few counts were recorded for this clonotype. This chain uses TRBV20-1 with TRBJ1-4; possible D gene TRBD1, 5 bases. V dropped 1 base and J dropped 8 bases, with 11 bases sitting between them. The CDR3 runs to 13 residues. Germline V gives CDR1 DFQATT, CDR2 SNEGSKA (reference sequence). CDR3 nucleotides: TGCAGTGCTAGAGGCCAGGGTGACGAAAAACTGTTTTTT. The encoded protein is CSARGQGDEKLFF.

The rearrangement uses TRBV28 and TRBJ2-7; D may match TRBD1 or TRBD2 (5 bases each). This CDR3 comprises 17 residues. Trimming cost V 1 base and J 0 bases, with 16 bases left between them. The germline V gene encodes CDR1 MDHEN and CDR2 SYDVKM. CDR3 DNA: TGTGCCAGCAGTTTATATGGTCCGGGGCCGAGCTCCTACGAGCAGTACTTC. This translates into CASSLYGPGPSSYEQYF.

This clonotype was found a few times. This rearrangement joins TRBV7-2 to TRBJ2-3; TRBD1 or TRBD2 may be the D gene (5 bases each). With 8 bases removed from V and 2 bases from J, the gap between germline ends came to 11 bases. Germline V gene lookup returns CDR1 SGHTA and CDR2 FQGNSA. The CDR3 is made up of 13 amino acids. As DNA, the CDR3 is TGTGCCAGCGATCCGGGGCTCACAGATACGCAGTATTTT. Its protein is CASDPGLTDTQYF.

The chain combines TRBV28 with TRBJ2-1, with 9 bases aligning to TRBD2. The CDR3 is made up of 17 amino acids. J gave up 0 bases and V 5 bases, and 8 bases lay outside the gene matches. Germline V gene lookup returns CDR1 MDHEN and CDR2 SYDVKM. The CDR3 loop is CASSTLSGRVSYNEQFF. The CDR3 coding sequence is TGTGCCAGCAGTACCCTTAGCGGGAGAGTCTCCTACAATGAGCAGTTCTTC.

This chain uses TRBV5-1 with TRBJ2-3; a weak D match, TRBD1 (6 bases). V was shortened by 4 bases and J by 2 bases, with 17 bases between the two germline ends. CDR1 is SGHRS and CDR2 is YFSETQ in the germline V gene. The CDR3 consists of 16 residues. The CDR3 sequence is CASSPGQGTLTDTQYF. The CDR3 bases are TGCGCCAGCAGCCCTGGGCAGGGGACACTCACAGATACGCAGTATTTT.

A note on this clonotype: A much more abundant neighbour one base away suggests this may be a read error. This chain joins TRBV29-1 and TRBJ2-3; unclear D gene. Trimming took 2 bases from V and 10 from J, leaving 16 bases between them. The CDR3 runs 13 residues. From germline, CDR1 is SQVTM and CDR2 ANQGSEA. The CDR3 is CSVERPPANAQYF. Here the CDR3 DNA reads TGCAGCGTTGAACGACCTCCAGCAAATGCGCAGTATTTT.

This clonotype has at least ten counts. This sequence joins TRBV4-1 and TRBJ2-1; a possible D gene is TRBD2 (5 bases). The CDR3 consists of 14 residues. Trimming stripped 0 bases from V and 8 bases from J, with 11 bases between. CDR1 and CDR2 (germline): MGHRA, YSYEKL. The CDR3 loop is CASSQDPSGYEQFF. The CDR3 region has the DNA TGCGCCAGCAGCCAAGATCCGTCGGGATATGAGCAGTTCTTC.

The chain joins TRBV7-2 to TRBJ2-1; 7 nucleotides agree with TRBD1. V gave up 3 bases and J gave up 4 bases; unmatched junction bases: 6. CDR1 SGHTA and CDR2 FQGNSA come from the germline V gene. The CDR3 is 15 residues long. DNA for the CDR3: TGTGCCAGCAGCTTCGGGGACAGTCGTTACAATGAGCAGTTCTTC. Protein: CASSFGDSRYNEQFF.

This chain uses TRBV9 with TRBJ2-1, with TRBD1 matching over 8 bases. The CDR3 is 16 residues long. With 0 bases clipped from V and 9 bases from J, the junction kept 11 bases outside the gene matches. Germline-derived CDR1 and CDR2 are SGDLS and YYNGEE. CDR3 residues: CASSVALQGVEGEQFF. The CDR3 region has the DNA TGTGCCAGCAGCGTAGCTTTACAGGGGGTGGAGGGTGAGCAGTTCTTC.

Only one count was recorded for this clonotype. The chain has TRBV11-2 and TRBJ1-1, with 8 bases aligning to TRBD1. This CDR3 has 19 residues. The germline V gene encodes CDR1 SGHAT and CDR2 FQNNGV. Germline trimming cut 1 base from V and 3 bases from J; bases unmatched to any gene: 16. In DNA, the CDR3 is TGTGCCAGCAGCTTAGTAAGAATTAGCAGGGGGCGCTGGTACACTGAAGCTTTCTTT. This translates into CASSLVRISRGRWYTEAFF.

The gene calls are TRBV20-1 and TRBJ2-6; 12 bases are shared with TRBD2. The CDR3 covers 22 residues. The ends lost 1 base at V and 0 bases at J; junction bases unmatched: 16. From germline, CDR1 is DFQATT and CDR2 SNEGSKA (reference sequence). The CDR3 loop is CSARGAPRTSGVMTSGANVLTF. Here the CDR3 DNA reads TGCAGTGCTAGAGGGGCTCCCAGGACTAGCGGGGTGATGACCTCTGGGGCCAACGTCCTGACTTTC.

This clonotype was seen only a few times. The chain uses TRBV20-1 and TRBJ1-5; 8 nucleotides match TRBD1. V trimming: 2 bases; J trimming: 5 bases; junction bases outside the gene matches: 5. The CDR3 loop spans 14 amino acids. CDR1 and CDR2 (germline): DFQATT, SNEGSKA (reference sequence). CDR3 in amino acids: CSARPGQDHQPQHF. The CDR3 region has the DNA TGCAGTGCTAGACCGGGACAGGATCATCAGCCCCAGCATTTT.

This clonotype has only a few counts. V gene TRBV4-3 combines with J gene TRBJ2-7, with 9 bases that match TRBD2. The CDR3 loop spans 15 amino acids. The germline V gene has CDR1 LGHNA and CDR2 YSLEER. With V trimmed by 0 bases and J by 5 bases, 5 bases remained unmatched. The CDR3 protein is CASSQDRASGDEQYF. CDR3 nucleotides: TGCGCCAGCAGCCAAGATCGGGCTAGCGGGGACGAGCAGTACTTC.